The 4 T cell receptor beta chains below were found in one sample sequenced in a study of cytomegalovirus exposure and HLA in healthy donors. Amplification used 60 Vbeta primers and 13 Jbeta primers. The table came from immunoSEQ multiplex PCR; TCRdb's copy has only in-frame clones and leaves some out. The sample contains some 120,000 clones, 75% to 85% of which appear only once. Specimen: PBMCs. The receptors stem from a woman in her 50s in good health and CMV-seropositive.

CDR3 amino acids: CASSLVPLAGAYNEQFF. In DNA, the CDR3 is TGTGCCAGCAGCTTAGTACCCCTAGCGGGGGCGTACAATGAGCAGTTCTTC. The chain employs TRBV7-2 and TRBJ2-1, with 10 bases aligning to TRBD2. V was clipped by 1 base and J by 4 bases; unmatched bases: 7. The CDR3 loop spans 17 amino acids. Germline CDR1 and CDR2: SGHTA and FQGNSA.

This rearrangement joins TRBV7-2 to TRBJ1-2; perhaps TRBD1 as D (5 bases). Germline V gives CDR1 SGHTA, CDR2 FQGNSA. V dropped 2 bases and J dropped 6 bases, with 10 bases sitting between them. The CDR3 runs 13 residues. The CDR3 bases are TGTGCCAGCAGCTTACAGGGTTTCAATGGCTACACCTTC. Translation: CASSLQGFNGYTF.

This clone was found a few times. This chain connects TRBV11-2 to TRBJ2-7; the match to TRBD2 covers 13 bases. The CDR3 is 19 residues long. Germline V CDR1 and CDR2: SGHAT, FQNNGV. V was clipped by 4 bases and J by 0 bases; unmatched bases: 12. The CDR3 here is CASSWSRLAGGRSSYEQYF. CDR3 nucleotide sequence: TGTGCCAGCAGCTGGTCGAGACTAGCGGGGGGCCGGAGCTCCTACGAGCAGTACTTC. Filled out from reference TRBV11-2 and TRBJ2-7, the complete variable domain reads EAGVAQSPRYKIIEKRQSVAFWCNPISGHATLYWYQQILGQGPKLLIQFQNNGVVDDSQLPKDRFSAERLKGVDSTLKIQPAKLEDSAVYLCASSWSRLAGGRSSYEQYFGPGTRLTVT.

The chain combines TRBV6-1 with TRBJ1-3; 8 positions match TRBD1. The CDR3 contains 16 residues. From germline, CDR1 is MNHNS and CDR2 SASEGT. V gave up 2 bases and J gave up 2 bases; unmatched junction bases: 5. The CDR3 nucleotides read TGTGCCAGCAGTGAATTCTGGACAGGGACTGGAAACACCATATATTTT. Protein: CASSEFWTGTGNTIYF.